The source of this T cell receptor beta chain is a study of CD4+ T cells in melanoma. CDR3 length: 13 residues. With 9 bases removed from V and 10 bases from J, the gap between germline ends came to 19 bases. The germline V gene encodes CDR1 MDHEN and CDR2 SYDVKM. TCRdb keeps only in-frame clones here, not all; method: immunoSEQ multiplex PCR. This sample has 50,000 to 60,000 clones, with nearly 70% found just once. The genes are TRBV28 and TRBJ2-1; possibly TRBD2 for D (7 bases). This clonotype originated in a human donor with melanoma. The sample taken for sequencing was tumor tissue. CDR3 sequence (DNA): TGTGCCAGTACCGCCCGGGGGGCAGGGGAGCAGTTCTTC. Its protein product is CASTARGAGEQFF.